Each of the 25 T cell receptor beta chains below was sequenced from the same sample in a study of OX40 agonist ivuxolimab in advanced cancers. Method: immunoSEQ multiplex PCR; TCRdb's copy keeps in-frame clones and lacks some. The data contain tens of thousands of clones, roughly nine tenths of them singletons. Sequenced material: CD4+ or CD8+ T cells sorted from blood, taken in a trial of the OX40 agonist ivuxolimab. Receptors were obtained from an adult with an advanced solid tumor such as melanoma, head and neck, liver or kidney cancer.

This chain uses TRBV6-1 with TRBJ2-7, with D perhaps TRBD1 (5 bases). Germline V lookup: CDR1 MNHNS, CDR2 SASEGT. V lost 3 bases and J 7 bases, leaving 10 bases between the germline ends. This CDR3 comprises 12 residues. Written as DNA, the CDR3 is TGTGCCAGCAGTGATCGACAGTCGGAGCAGTACTTC. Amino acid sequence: CASSDRQSEQYF.

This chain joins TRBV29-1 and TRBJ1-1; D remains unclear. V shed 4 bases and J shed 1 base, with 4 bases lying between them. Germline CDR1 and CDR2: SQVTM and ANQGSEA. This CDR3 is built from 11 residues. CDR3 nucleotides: TGCAGCGTTGTTGGGAACACTGAAGCTTTCTTT. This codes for CSVVGNTEAFF.

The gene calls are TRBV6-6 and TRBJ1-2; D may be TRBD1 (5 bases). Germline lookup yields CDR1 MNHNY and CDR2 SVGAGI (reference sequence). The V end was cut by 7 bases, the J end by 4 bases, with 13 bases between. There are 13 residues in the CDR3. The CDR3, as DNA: TGTGCCAGCACCTCCAGGGCAGGCTATGGCTACACCTTC. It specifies CASTSRAGYGYTF.

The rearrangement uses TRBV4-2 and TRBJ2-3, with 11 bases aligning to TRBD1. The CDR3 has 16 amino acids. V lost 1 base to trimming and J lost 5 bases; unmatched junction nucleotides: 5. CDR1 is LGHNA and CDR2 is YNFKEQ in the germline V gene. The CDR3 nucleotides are TGTGCCAGCAGCCAAGTAGGGACAGGGGGAAAAGATACGCAGTATTTT. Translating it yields CASSQVGTGGKDTQYF.

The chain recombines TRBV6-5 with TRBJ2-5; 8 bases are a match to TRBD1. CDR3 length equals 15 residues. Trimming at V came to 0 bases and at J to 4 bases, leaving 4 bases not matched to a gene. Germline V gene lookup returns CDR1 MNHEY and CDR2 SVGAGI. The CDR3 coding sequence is TGTGCCAGCAGTTACTCAGGACAGGGAAGAGAGACCCAGTACTTC. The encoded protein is CASSYSGQGRETQYF.

The CDR3 region has the DNA TGTGCCAGCAGTTCGACCGGGACTAGCGGTTACAATGAGCAGTTCTTC. Protein sequence: CASSSTGTSGYNEQFF. The chain recombines TRBV27 with TRBJ2-1, with TRBD2 identical over 11 bases. After removal of 4 bases from V and 4 bases from J, the junction contained 6 bases not matched to a gene. Germline V gene sequence: CDR1 MNHEY, CDR2 SMNVEV (reference sequence). CDR3 length: 16 amino acids.

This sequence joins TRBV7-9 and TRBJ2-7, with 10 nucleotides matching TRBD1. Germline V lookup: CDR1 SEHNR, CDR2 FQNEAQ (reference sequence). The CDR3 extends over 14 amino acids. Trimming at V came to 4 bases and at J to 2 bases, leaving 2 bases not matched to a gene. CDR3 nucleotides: TGTGCCAGCAGCTCGACAGGGGGCCCCTACGAGCAGTACTTC. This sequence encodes CASSSTGGPYEQYF. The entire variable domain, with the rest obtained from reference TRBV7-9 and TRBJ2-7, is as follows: DTGVSQNPRHKITKRGQNVTFRCDPISEHNRLYWYRQTLGQGPEFLTYFQNEAQLEKSRLLSDRFSAERPKGSFSTLEIQRTEQGDSAMYLCASSSTGGPYEQYFGPGTRLTVT.

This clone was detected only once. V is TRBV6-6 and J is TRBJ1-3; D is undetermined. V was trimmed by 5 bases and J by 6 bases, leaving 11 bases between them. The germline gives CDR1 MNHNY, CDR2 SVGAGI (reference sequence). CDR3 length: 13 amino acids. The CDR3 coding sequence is TGTGCCAGCAGTCCAATTCCCCTAAACACCATATATTTT. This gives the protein CASSPIPLNTIYF.

The DNA for the CDR3 is TGTGCCAGCAGTTCGATGACTAGCGGGAGCTACGAGCAGTACTTC. Translated, it gives CASSSMTSGSYEQYF. V is TRBV5-4 and J is TRBJ2-7; 12 bases match TRBD2. There are 15 residues in the CDR3. CDR1 is SGHNT, CDR2 YYREEE, per germline (reference sequence). J lost 3 bases, V lost 5 bases, and 6 bases had no gene match. Looking up the rest from reference TRBV5-4 and TRBJ2-7 gives the full variable domain: ETGVTQSPTHLIKTRGQQVTLRCSSQSGHNTVSWYQQALGQGPQFIFQYYREEENGRGNFPPRFSGLQFPNYSSELNVNALELDDSALYLCASSSMTSGSYEQYFGPGTRLTVT.

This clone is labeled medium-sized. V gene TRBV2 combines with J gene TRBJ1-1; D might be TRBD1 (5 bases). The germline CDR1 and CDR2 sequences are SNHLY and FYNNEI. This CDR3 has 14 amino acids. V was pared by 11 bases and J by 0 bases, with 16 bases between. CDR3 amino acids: CASNQGSVNTEAFF. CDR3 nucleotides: TGTGCCTCAAACCAGGGATCGGTGAACACTGAAGCTTTCTTT.

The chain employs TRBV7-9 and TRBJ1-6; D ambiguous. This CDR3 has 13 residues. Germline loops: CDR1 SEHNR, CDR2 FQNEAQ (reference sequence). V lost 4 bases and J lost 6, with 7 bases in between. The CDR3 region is CASSWIINSPLHF. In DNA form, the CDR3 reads TGTGCCAGCAGCTGGATAATTAATTCACCCCTCCACTTT.

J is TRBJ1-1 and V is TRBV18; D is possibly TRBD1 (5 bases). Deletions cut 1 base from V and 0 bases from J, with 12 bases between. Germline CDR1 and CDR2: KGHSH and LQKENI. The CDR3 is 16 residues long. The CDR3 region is CASSPRVRQLNTEAFF. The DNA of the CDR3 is TGTGCCAGCTCACCACGGGTTCGACAGTTGAACACTGAAGCTTTCTTT.

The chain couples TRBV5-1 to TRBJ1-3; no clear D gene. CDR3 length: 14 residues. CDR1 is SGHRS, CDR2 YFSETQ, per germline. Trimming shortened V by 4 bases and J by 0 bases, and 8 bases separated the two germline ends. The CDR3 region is CASSPRLSGNTIYF. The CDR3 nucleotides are TGCGCCAGCAGCCCGCGGCTCTCTGGAAACACCATATATTTT.

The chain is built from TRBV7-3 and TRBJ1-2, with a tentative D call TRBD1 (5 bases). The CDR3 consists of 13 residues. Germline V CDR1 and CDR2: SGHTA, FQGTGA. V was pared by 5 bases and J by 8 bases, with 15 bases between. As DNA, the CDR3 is TGTGCCAGCAGCCCTAGGTCAGGGAAAGGCTACACCTTC. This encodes CASSPRSGKGYTF.

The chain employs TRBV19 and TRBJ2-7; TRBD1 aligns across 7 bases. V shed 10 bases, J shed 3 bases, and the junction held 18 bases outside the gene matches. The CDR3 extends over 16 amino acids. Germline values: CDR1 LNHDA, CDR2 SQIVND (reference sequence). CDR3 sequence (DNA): TGTGCCATGGAGTGGACAGGACCCCTGAATATCTACGAGCAGTACTTC. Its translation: CAMEWTGPLNIYEQYF.

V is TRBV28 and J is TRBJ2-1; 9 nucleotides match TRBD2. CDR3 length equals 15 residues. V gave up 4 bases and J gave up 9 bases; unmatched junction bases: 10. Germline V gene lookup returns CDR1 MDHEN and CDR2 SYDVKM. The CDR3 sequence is CASSSAGGRYAEQFF. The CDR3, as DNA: TGTGCCAGCAGTTCTGCGGGAGGGAGGTACGCTGAGCAGTTCTTC.

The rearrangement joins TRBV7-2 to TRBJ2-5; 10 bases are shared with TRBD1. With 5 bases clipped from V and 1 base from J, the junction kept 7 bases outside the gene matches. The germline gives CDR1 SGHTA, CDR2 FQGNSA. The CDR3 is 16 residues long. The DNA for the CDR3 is TGTGCCAGCAGCATAGGACAGGGGGTTGGCCAAGAGACCCAGTACTTC. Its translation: CASSIGQGVGQETQYF.

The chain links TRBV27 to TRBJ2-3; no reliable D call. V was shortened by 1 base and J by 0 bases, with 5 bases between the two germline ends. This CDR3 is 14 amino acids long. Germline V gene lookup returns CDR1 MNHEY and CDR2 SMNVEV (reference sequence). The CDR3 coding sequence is TGTGCCAGCAGTTTATGGGGAAGCACAGATACGCAGTATTTT. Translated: CASSLWGSTDTQYF.

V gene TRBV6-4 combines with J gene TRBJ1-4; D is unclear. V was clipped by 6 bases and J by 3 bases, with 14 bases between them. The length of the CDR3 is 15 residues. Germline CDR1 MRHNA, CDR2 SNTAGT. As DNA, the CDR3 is TGTGCCAGCAGCGAAACTTATGGGGCTAATGAAAAACTGTTTTTT. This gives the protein CASSETYGANEKLFF.

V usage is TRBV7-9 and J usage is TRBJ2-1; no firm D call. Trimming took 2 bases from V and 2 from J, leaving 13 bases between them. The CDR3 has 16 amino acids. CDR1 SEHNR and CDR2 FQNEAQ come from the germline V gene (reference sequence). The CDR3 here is CASSLMSGKAYNEQFF. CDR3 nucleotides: TGTGCCAGCAGCTTAATGTCAGGAAAAGCCTACAATGAGCAGTTCTTC.

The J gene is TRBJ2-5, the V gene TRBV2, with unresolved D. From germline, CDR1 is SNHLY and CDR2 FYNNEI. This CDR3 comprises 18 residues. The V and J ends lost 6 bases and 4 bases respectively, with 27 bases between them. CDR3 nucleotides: TGTGCCAGCAGCCGCCTGGAACGACGGACCCGTCATGTAGAGACCCAGTACTTC. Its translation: CASSRLERRTRHVETQYF.

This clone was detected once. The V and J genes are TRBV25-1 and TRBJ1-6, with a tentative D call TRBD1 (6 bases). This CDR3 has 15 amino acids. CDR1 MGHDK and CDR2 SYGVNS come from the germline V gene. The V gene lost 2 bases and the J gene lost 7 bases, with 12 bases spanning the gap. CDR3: CASSEVATGNSPLHF. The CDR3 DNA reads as TGTGCCAGCAGTGAAGTAGCAACAGGGAATTCACCCCTCCACTTT.

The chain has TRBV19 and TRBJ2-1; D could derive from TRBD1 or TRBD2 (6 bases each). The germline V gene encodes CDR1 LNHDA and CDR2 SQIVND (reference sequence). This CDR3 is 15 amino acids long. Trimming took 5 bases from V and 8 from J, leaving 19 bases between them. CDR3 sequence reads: CASSLRGLGGDEQFF. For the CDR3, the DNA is TGTGCCAGTAGTCTCAGGGGACTGGGCGGGGATGAGCAGTTCTTC.

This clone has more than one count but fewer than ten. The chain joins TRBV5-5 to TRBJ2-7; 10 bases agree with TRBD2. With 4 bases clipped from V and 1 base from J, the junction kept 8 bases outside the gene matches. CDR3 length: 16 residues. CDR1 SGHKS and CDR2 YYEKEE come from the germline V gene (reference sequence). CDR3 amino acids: CASSTGLAEPSYEQYF. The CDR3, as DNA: TGTGCCAGCAGCACAGGACTAGCGGAGCCTTCCTACGAGCAGTACTTC.

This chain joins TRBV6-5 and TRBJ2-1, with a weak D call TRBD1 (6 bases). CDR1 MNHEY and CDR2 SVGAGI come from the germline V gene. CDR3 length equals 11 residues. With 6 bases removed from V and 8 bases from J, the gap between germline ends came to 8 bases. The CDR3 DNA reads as TGTGCCAGCAGCCGACAGGATGAGCAGTTCTTC. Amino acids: CASSRQDEQFF.